This T cell receptor beta chain is from a study of cytomegalovirus exposure and HLA in healthy donors. General study points: Associated with HLA alleles at 0.05 false discovery rate in a later analysis were 16,951 TCR beta sequences. Highly shared variants forming one cluster were likely a sequencing artifact.

The table lists this clone with a few counts. What it binds is unknown. From germline, CDR1 is LGHNT and CDR2 FRNRAP. This CDR3 has 15 amino acids. V shed 1 base and J 6 bases; nucleotides not matched to a gene: 3. It was with 60 Vbeta and 13 Jbeta primers that the PCR ran. Data came from immunoSEQ multiplex PCR; TCRdb stores just in-frame clones and leaves some out. Of roughly 97,000 clones listed, around 9.1% are singletons. Sequencing was performed on PBMCs. This receptor was identified in a man aged 35 to 55 in good health and CMV-seropositive. The rearrangement uses TRBV12-5 and TRBJ2-1; 10 bases are shared with TRBD2. The CDR3 here is CASGLGASGGNEQFF. The CDR3 DNA follows: TGTGCTAGTGGTTTGGGAGCTAGCGGGGGCAATGAGCAGTTCTTC.